Presented here are 9 T cell receptor beta chains from one specimen sequenced in a study of shared clonotypes between healthy human individuals. Measured with immunoSEQ multiplex PCR; TCRdb has only the in-frame clones, and not every one. The table has over 300,000 clones, around 86% seen once; the top ten hold about 17%. Sequencing was performed on memory CD8+ T cells sorted from blood. Subset specified: CD45RO+ cells pooled with CCR7-negative TemRA cells. All receptors come from a man younger than 35 in good health.

The genes are TRBV6-5 and TRBJ2-3, with D maybe TRBD2 (6 bases). V shed 7 bases and J shed 2 bases, with 13 bases lying between them. There are 14 residues in the CDR3. Per germline, CDR1 MNHEY and CDR2 SVGAGI. CDR3 residues: CASTSLATTDTQYF. For the CDR3, the DNA is TGTGCCAGCACCTCACTAGCTACCACAGATACGCAGTATTTT.

This clone was counted between two and nine times. This chain links TRBV9 with TRBJ2-7; TRBD2 is a possible D gene (6 bases). Looked up from germline, CDR1 is SGDLS and CDR2 is YYNGEE. The V end lost 4 bases, the J end lost 3 bases, and 14 bases lay between the germline ends. This CDR3 has 14 amino acids. The CDR3 DNA reads TGTGCCAGCAGCACCGCCGGGACTGGCTACGAGCAGTACTTC. Residues: CASSTAGTGYEQYF.

This chain joins TRBV4-1 and TRBJ2-7; D is uncertain. The CDR3 loop spans 13 amino acids. Germline CDR1 and CDR2: MGHRA and YSYEKL. Trimming stripped 1 base from V and 3 bases from J, with 7 bases between. The CDR3 sequence: CASSQVRGYEQYF. CDR3 in DNA: TGCGCCAGCAGCCAAGTCCGAGGCTACGAGCAGTACTTC.

This chain joins TRBV5-1 and TRBJ2-3; 8 bases match TRBD1. The germline CDR1 and CDR2 sequences are SGHRS and YFSETQ. V lost 1 base, J lost 1 base, and 8 bases stayed unmatched. This CDR3 contains 17 residues. CDR3 DNA sequence: TGCGCCAGCAGCTTGATCCCAACAGGGGGTGGCACAGATACGCAGTATTTT. As protein: CASSLIPTGGGTDTQYF.

V usage is TRBV10-3 and J usage is TRBJ2-5, with no clear D. This CDR3 spans 16 amino acids. The ends were cut back, 3 bases at V and 0 bases at J, with 14 bases in the middle. Germline CDR1 reads ENHRY; CDR2 reads SYGVKD. The CDR3 reads CAISDRPQEYQETQYF. CDR3 bases: TGTGCCATCAGTGACCGCCCCCAGGAGTACCAAGAGACCCAGTACTTC.

The CDR3 loop is CAISEWTAGYYEQYF. In DNA, the CDR3 is TGTGCCATCAGTGAGTGGACAGCGGGGTACTACGAGCAGTACTTC. The rearrangement joins TRBV10-3 to TRBJ2-7, with D perhaps matching TRBD2 (7 bases). Between the trimmed V and J ends, which lost 1 base and 3 bases, there was a span of 13 bases. The CDR3 is 15 residues long. Germline CDR1 and CDR2: ENHRY and SYGVKD.

CDR3 sequence reads: CASSLEASALNEQYF. DNA for the CDR3: TGTGCCAGCAGCTTAGAGGCTAGCGCGTTAAACGAGCAGTACTTC. V and J are TRBV7-9 and TRBJ2-7; D perhaps matches TRBD2 (6 bases). The germline gives CDR1 SEHNR, CDR2 FQNEAQ (reference sequence). Trimming removed 1 base from V and 5 bases from J, with 15 bases in between. The CDR3 covers 15 residues.

On this clone itself: The sample holds other DNA sequences that translate to the same CDR3. The chain links TRBV6-5 to TRBJ2-1; TRBD1 matches 10 bases. Germline CDR1 and CDR2: MNHEY and SVGAGI. The V segment lost 6 bases and the J segment 4 bases; nucleotides outside the gene matches: 6. CDR3 length: 15 amino acids. This CDR3 reads CASSPGQGTYNEQFF. CDR3 coding DNA: TGTGCCAGCAGCCCGGGACAGGGGACTTACAATGAGCAGTTCTTC.

The V and J genes are TRBV4-3 and TRBJ2-2; TRBD1 or TRBD2 may be the D gene (5 bases each). The germline CDR1 and CDR2 sequences are LGHNA and YSLEER. The CDR3 runs 16 residues. Trimming left V 6 bases short and J 1 base short, with 15 bases between. This CDR3 is CASRSGAGMNTGELFF. The CDR3 nucleotides are TGCGCCAGCAGGTCCGGGGCAGGGATGAACACCGGGGAGCTGTTTTTT.